Presented here are 9 T cell receptor beta chains from one specimen sequenced in a study of regulatory T cells in long-lasting Graves disease. Time point in this sample: persistent/refractory GD, antithyroid drugs over 5 years with positive TRAb. The TCR library was prepared using RNA isolated from PBMCs. Arm-PCR of CDR3 regions with iRepertoire HTBI primers generated TCR beta libraries. From the multiplex PCR reads, TCRdb called clonotypes with MiXCR, one entry per CDR3 protein. The data show a few hundred thousand distinct CDR3 sequences, roughly a fifth seen once. The sequencing here drew on peripheral blood mononuclear cells (PBMCs), taken when the disease was refractory, from a patient treated with antithyroid drugs. These receptors came from a female donor with Graves disease.

The V and J genes are TRBV28 and TRBJ2-1; 11 bases are a match to TRBD1. The V gene end was trimmed by 6 bases and the J gene end by 7 bases; junction bases not matched to a gene: 14. Germline V gives CDR1 MDHEN, CDR2 SYDVKM. The CDR3 runs to 17 residues. CDR3 DNA sequence: TGTGCCAGCAGACCCTTGTCTAGGACAGGGGGCGGGAATGAGCAGTTCTTC. The encoded protein is CASRPLSRTGGGNEQFF.

In its sample, this clonotype was seen a few times. The genes are TRBV18 and TRBJ1-2; D is perhaps TRBD1 (6 bases). The germline V gene encodes CDR1 KGHSH and CDR2 LQKENI. V was shortened by 3 bases and J by 6 bases, with 14 bases between the two germline ends. There are 14 residues in the CDR3. The CDR3 region is CASSPGQSGDGYTF. The CDR3 nucleotides are TGTGCCAGCTCACCTGGACAGTCGGGGGATGGCTACACCTTC.

This clonotype was found many times. V is TRBV2 and J is TRBJ1-6, with D possibly matching TRBD1 (6 bases). Germline values: CDR1 SNHLY, CDR2 FYNNEI. The CDR3 spans 15 residues. Between the trimmed V and J ends, which lost 1 base and 10 bases, there was a span of 14 bases. The CDR3 protein is CASSEVSGERSPLHF. CDR3 in DNA: TGTGCCAGCAGTGAAGTGTCAGGGGAGAGATCACCCCTCCACTTT.

This clonotype appeared a few times. The rearrangement joins TRBV7-9 to TRBJ2-6, with D possibly being TRBD1 (5 bases). CDR1 is SEHNR, CDR2 FQNEAQ, per germline (reference sequence). V lost 1 base to trimming and J lost 0 bases, with 16 bases between them. The CDR3 extends over 19 amino acids. CDR3 sequence (DNA): TGTGCCAGCAGCTTAGACTTGACAGCGACGTACTCTGGGGCCAACGTCCTGACTTTC. Translating gives CASSLDLTATYSGANVLTF. The whole variable domain, remainder taken from reference TRBV7-9 and TRBJ2-6, is DTGVSQNPRHKITKRGQNVTFRCDPISEHNRLYWYRQTLGQGPEFLTYFQNEAQLEKSRLLSDRFSAERPKGSFSTLEIQRTEQGDSAMYLCASSLDLTATYSGANVLTFGAGSRLTVL.

This clonotype was recorded at least ten times. The V call is TRBV28, the J call TRBJ1-2, with a possible D match to TRBD1 (6 bases). V lost 2 bases to trimming and J lost 3 bases, with 10 bases between them. The CDR3 totals 14 residues. Germline V gene sequence: CDR1 MDHEN, CDR2 SYDVKM. The DNA for the CDR3 is TGTGCCAGCAGTTTAGGGACACTAGACTATGGCTACACCTTC. Amino acid sequence: CASSLGTLDYGYTF.

CDR3 sequence (DNA): TGTGCCAGCAGACTTAGAACTAGCGGTGGAGAGACCCAGTACTTC. It codes for CASRLRTSGGETQYF. This chain joins TRBV6-1 and TRBJ2-5, with TRBD2 identical over 8 bases. V shed 6 bases, J shed 4 bases, and the junction held 10 bases outside the gene matches. The CDR3 extends over 15 amino acids. CDR1 and CDR2 from the germline V gene are MNHNS and SASEGT.

A few counts support this clonotype. V usage is TRBV5-1 and J usage is TRBJ2-1, with 8 bases aligning to TRBD1. This CDR3 comprises 14 residues. Germline V gene sequence: CDR1 SGHRS, CDR2 YFSETQ. V dropped 2 bases and J dropped 7; count of bases not matched to a gene: 5. The CDR3 reads CASSLGQGTNEQFF. CDR3 DNA sequence: TGCGCCAGCAGCTTAGGACAGGGTACAAATGAGCAGTTCTTC.

The chain has TRBV6-2 or TRBV6-3 and TRBJ2-1; 7 bases line up with TRBD1. Per the germline V gene, CDR1 is MNHEY and CDR2 is SVGEGT. The CDR3 sequence is 17 residues long. V was pared by 8 bases and J by 1 base, with 14 bases of the junction left unmatched. For the CDR3, the DNA is TGTGCCAGCTCACCAGATCCTCCACAGGGGTCCTACAATGAGCAGTTCTTC. Translating it yields CASSPDPPQGSYNEQFF.

The sample holds many counts of this clonotype. This sequence joins TRBV2 and TRBJ2-6, with no clear D. The germline V gene encodes CDR1 SNHLY and CDR2 FYNNEI. V was cut by 6 bases and J by 2 bases, with 11 bases left in between. This CDR3 has 15 residues. CDR3 nucleotides: TGTGCCAGCAGCGCTGGCGGTGCTGGGGCCAACGTCCTGACTTTC. This sequence encodes CASSAGGAGANVLTF.